These 11 T cell receptor beta chains share one sample of origin, sequenced in a study of T cell changes during pregnancy in multiple sclerosis. TCRdb's copy holds only in-frame clones and misses some; the assay was immunoSEQ multiplex PCR. The sample contains some 40,000 clones, 90% to 95% of which appear only once. Source: CD8+ T cells from peripheral blood mononuclear cells, taken in the third trimester of pregnancy. The receptors originated from a female donor with multiple sclerosis, enrolled in a pregnancy study.

V is TRBV9 and J is TRBJ2-3; 11 nucleotides agree with TRBD2. The CDR3 totals 17 residues. V trimming: 1 base; J trimming: 5 bases; junction bases outside the gene matches: 9. CDR1 is SGDLS, CDR2 YYNGEE, per germline. The CDR3 region is CASSVYSGGARGDTQYF. CDR3 nucleotide sequence: TGTGCCAGCAGCGTATATAGCGGGGGGGCCCGAGGAGATACGCAGTATTTT.

The V gene is TRBV7-3, the J gene TRBJ2-5; D is undetermined. Trimming removed 2 bases from V and 4 bases from J, with 17 bases in between. The germline V gene encodes CDR1 SGHTA and CDR2 FQGTGA. The CDR3 contains 16 residues. CDR3 in DNA: TGTGCCAGCAGCTTAGGGCTCCATGGTCTCCGAGAGACCCAGTACTTC. Amino acid sequence: CASSLGLHGLRETQYF. Full variable domain (rest looked up from reference TRBV7-3 and TRBJ2-5): GAGVSQTPSNKVTEKGKYVELRCDPISGHTALYWYRQSLGQGPEFLIYFQGTGAADDSGLPNDRFFAVRPEGSVSTLKIQRTERGDSAVYLCASSLGLHGLRETQYFGPGTRLLVL.

This chain uses TRBV27 with TRBJ1-6; no clear D gene. This CDR3 region has 14 residues. The V end lost 0 bases, the J end lost 9 bases, and 9 bases lay between the germline ends. CDR1 MNHEY and CDR2 SMNVEV come from the germline V gene (reference sequence). The DNA for the CDR3 is TGTGCCAGCAGTTTATCGGGCTTAGGTTCACCCCTCCACTTT. Protein product: CASSLSGLGSPLHF.

The gene calls are TRBV7-2 and TRBJ2-3, with D maybe TRBD2 (6 bases). The CDR3 extends over 17 amino acids. Germline V gene data show CDR1 as SGHTA and CDR2 as FQGNSA. With 5 bases removed from V and 0 bases from J, the gap between germline ends came to 18 bases. The DNA of the CDR3 is TGTGCCAGCAGCCCCCGGCCCGCAGCGGGTAGCACAGATACGCAGTATTTT. It is translated as CASSPRPAAGSTDTQYF.

The V and J genes are TRBV7-6 and TRBJ2-2, with 7 bases aligning to TRBD1. This CDR3 region has 15 residues. V was pared by 2 bases and J by 5 bases, with 5 bases of the junction left unmatched. CDR1 and CDR2 (germline): SGHVS, FNYEAQ. The CDR3 DNA sequence: TGTGCCAGCAGCTTATGGGGGACAGCAACCGGGGAGCTGTTTTTT. As protein: CASSLWGTATGELFF.

The J gene is TRBJ1-1, the V gene TRBV5-5, with D possibly TRBD1 on 5 matching bases. This CDR3 is built from 14 residues. With 0 bases removed from V and 6 bases from J, the gap between germline ends came to 12 bases. Per the germline V gene, CDR1 is SGHKS and CDR2 is YYEKEE (reference sequence). CDR3 bases: TGTGCCAGCAGCTTGGGTCCAGGGTACGCTGAAGCTTTCTTT. This codes for CASSLGPGYAEAFF.

J is TRBJ1-4 and V is TRBV7-6; TRBD1 matches at 7 bases. V was clipped by 8 bases and J by 3 bases; unmatched bases: 3. Germline V gene lookup returns CDR1 SGHVS and CDR2 FNYEAQ. This CDR3 is built from 13 residues. The CDR3 here is CASGTAANEKLFF. Here the CDR3 DNA reads TGTGCCAGCGGGACAGCCGCTAATGAAAAACTGTTTTTT.

This chain joins TRBV6-6 and TRBJ1-2; D call uncertain. This CDR3 has 16 amino acids. Germline V CDR1 and CDR2: MNHNY, SVGAGI (reference sequence). V was shortened by 6 bases and J by 0 bases, with 17 bases between the two germline ends. The CDR3 is CASSPQKGGSNYGYTF. In DNA form, the CDR3 reads TGTGCCAGCAGCCCTCAAAAAGGCGGGTCTAACTATGGCTACACCTTC.

This sequence joins TRBV7-9 and TRBJ1-6; D is perhaps TRBD1 (5 bases). The V end lost 5 bases, the J end lost 4 bases, and 15 bases lay between the germline ends. The CDR3 covers 16 residues. In germline, CDR1 is SEHNR, CDR2 FQNEAQ (reference sequence). The CDR3 loop is CASSQLGGDYNSPLHF. CDR3 coding DNA: TGTGCCAGCAGCCAATTGGGAGGGGATTATAATTCACCCCTCCACTTT.

The CDR3 sequence is CASSYKGQGSGELFF. In DNA form, the CDR3 reads TGTGCCAGCAGTTACAAAGGACAGGGATCCGGGGAGCTGTTTTTT. The chain couples TRBV6-6 to TRBJ2-2, with 8 bases fitting TRBD1. V gave up 2 bases and J gave up 6 bases; unmatched junction bases: 5. Looked up from germline, CDR1 is MNHNY and CDR2 is SVGAGI (reference sequence). This CDR3 comprises 15 residues.

This clone was observed once. The CDR3 coding sequence is TGTGCCAGCAGCATGAACAGGGAGAGCTCCTACAATGAGCAGTTCTTC. Its translation is CASSMNRESSYNEQFF. This chain joins TRBV9 and TRBJ2-1; maybe TRBD1 (6 bases). The CDR3 is made up of 16 amino acids. The germline V and J ends were trimmed by 4 bases and 0 bases, with 14 bases remaining between them. Per germline, CDR1 SGDLS and CDR2 YYNGEE.